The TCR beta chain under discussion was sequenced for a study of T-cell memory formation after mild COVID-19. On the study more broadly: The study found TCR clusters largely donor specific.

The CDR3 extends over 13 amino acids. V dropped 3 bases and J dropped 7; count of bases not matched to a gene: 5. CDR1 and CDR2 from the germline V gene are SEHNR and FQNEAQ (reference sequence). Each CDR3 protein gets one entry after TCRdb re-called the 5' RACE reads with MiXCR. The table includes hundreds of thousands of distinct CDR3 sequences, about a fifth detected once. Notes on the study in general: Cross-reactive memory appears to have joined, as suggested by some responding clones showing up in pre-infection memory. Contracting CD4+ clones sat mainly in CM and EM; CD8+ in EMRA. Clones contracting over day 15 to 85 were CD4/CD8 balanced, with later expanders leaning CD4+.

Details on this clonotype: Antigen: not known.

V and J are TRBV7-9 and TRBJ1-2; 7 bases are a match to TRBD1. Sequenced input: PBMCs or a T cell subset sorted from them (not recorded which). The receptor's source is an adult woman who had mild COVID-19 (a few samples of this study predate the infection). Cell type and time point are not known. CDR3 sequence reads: CASSLGQISGYTF. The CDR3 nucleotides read TGTGCCAGCAGCTTGGGACAGATCTCTGGCTACACCTTC.